This passage covers 21 T cell receptor beta chains from one sample sequenced in a study of blood T cells in healthy people across ages (dated by TCRdb to the mid-2010s). The library came from 5' RACE. The sample was run on an Illumina HiSeq 2500. A second PCR of 7 to 11 cycles was run with a J-beta primer mix and a sample-barcoded 5' primer. TCRdb reprocessed the public reads (quality trimming at Q25 with fastp, clone calling with MiXCR) and kept in-frame beta chains. Each CDR3 protein gets just one entry, which takes the most common genes and DNA from the rows behind it. The sample yields about 800,000 distinct CDR3 sequences; more than 35% were counted once. Of the sample, about a sixth falls within the top ten clones. Sequenced material: blood. The receptors were sampled from a man at least 80 years old in good health.

This rearrangement joins TRBV6-1 to TRBJ2-1, with D hard to call. CDR3 size: 16 residues. Germline CDR1 and CDR2: MNHNS and SASEGT. Trimming removed 0 bases from V and 1 base from J, with 10 bases in between. CDR3 residues: CASSEADTLSYNEQFF. CDR3 DNA sequence: TGTGCCAGCAGTGAAGCCGACACGCTTTCCTACAATGAGCAGTTCTTC.

This clonotype has more than one count but fewer than ten. The rearrangement links TRBV5-6 to TRBJ1-1, with D uncertain. This CDR3 comprises 13 residues. The V and J ends lost 4 bases and 0 bases respectively, with 7 bases between them. CDR1 and CDR2 from the germline V gene are SGHDT and YYEEEE. The CDR3 region has the DNA TGTGCCAGCAGCCGGTGGGTGAACACTGAAGCTTTCTTT. It encodes CASSRWVNTEAFF.

This clonotype was seen only a few times. The rearrangement uses TRBV7-2 and TRBJ2-5; the D call may be TRBD1 or TRBD2 (5 bases each). CDR3 length equals 14 residues. The V and J ends lost 7 bases and 11 bases respectively, with 23 bases between them. CDR1 is SGHTA, CDR2 FQGNSA, per germline. CDR3 sequence (DNA): TGTGCCAGCACCATGGGGCAGTGGGGGAAGGAGCAGTACTTC. Its translation is CASTMGQWGKEQYF. Supplemented by reference TRBV7-2 and TRBJ2-5, the full variable domain reads GAGVSQSPSNKVTEKGKDVELRCDPISGHTALYWYRQSLGQGLEFLIYFQGNSAPDKSGLPSDRFSAERTGGSVSTLTIQRTQQEDSAVYLCASTMGQWGKEQYFGPGTRLLVL.

This clonotype was seen more than once but under ten times. This chain links TRBV10-3 with TRBJ2-3; TRBD2 agrees at 11 bases. The ends lost 6 bases at V and 4 bases at J; junction bases unmatched: 9. CDR1 and CDR2 (germline): ENHRY, SYGVKD. The CDR3 contains 16 residues. The CDR3 DNA reads as TGTGCCATCAGGACCGGATTAGCGGGGGGGCCAGATACGCAGTATTTT. Encoded protein: CAIRTGLAGGPDTQYF.

In its sample, this clonotype was seen a few times. The chain links TRBV14 to TRBJ2-1; 8 bases fit TRBD2. This CDR3 spans 16 amino acids. J was trimmed by 6 bases and V by 6 bases; bases with no gene match: 13. Germline V gene lookup returns CDR1 SGHDN and CDR2 FVKESK. CDR3 sequence reads: CASRPQEAGVVNEQFF. CDR3 bases: TGTGCCAGCAGACCCCAAGAAGCGGGAGTTGTCAATGAGCAGTTCTTC. The full variable domain, its missing parts supplied by reference TRBV14 and TRBJ2-1, is EAGVTQFPSHSVIEKGQTVTLRCDPISGHDNLYWYRRVMGKEIKFLLHFVKESKQDESGMPNNRFLAERTGGTYSTLKVQPAELEDSGVYFCASRPQEAGVVNEQFFGPGTRLTVL.

The chain couples TRBV5-1 to TRBJ2-5; 11 nucleotides align to TRBD2. With V trimmed by 4 bases and J by 2 bases, 7 bases remained unmatched. In germline, CDR1 is SGHRS, CDR2 YFSETQ. This CDR3 is 16 amino acids long. CDR3 protein: CASSIGLAGIQETQYF. The DNA for the CDR3 is TGCGCCAGCAGCATTGGACTAGCGGGTATTCAAGAGACCCAGTACTTC.

This clonotype was counted only a few times. CDR3 DNA sequence: TGCAGTGCCATAACAGGGCATGAGCAGTTCTTC. Its translation is CSAITGHEQFF. The chain is built from TRBV20-1 and TRBJ2-1; D may be TRBD1 (6 bases). This CDR3 is built from 11 residues. Germline V gives CDR1 DFQATT, CDR2 SNEGSKA (reference sequence). V was pared by 6 bases and J by 8 bases, with 11 bases between.

At least ten counts were recorded for this clonotype. This chain connects TRBV29-1 to TRBJ2-6; the D gene could be TRBD1 or TRBD2 (6 bases each). There are 16 residues in the CDR3. The germline gives CDR1 SQVTM, CDR2 ANQGSEA. With 7 bases removed from V and 0 bases from J, the gap between germline ends came to 16 bases. DNA of the CDR3: TGCAGCGCCTCGGGACACGGGAGCTCTGGGGCCAACGTCCTGACTTTC. Its translation is CSASGHGSSGANVLTF.

The chain joins TRBV5-5 to TRBJ2-1, with 7 bases that match TRBD1. The V gene's germline CDR1 is SGHKS and CDR2 YYEKEE (reference sequence). V was pared by 2 bases and J by 8 bases, with 10 bases of the junction left unmatched. This CDR3 has 15 residues. This CDR3 reads CASSFGQARHYEQFF. The CDR3 region has the DNA TGTGCCAGCAGCTTCGGACAGGCTCGACACTATGAGCAGTTCTTC.

The chain carries TRBV20-1 and TRBJ2-1; 8 bases map to TRBD1. From germline, CDR1 is DFQATT and CDR2 SNEGSKA (reference sequence). The CDR3 loop spans 15 amino acids. The V and J ends lost 5 bases and 0 bases, in that order; junction bases with no gene match: 6. CDR3 sequence (DNA): TGCAGTGCTTGGACAGGGCCAACCTCCTACAATGAGCAGTTCTTC. This translates into CSAWTGPTSYNEQFF.

This clonotype was counted at least ten times. V gene TRBV18 combines with J gene TRBJ2-1; weak D call: TRBD2 (6 bases). Looked up from germline, CDR1 is KGHSH and CDR2 is LQKENI. This CDR3 has 17 residues. The V and J ends lost 3 bases and 10 bases respectively, with 25 bases between them. The CDR3 loop is CASSPEGAGSPYWEQFF. CDR3 DNA sequence: TGTGCCAGCTCACCTGAAGGGGCGGGAAGCCCATACTGGGAGCAGTTCTTC.

As for this clonotype: One end of the junction is discordant with germline, which a read error may explain. The chain is built from TRBV20-1 and TRBJ2-5; TRBD1 might be the D (6 bases). The J call may be mistaken, given a closer DNA end match to TRBJ2-7. Germline CDR1 DFQATT, CDR2 SNEGSKA (reference sequence). The CDR3 covers 13 residues. The CDR3 DNA reads TGCGGTGCTAGGGTCAGGGGAATCAACGAGCAGTACTTC. This encodes CGARVRGINEQYF.

To note about this clonotype: This could be a read error, since a much larger clone is one nucleotide away. The chain employs TRBV7-2 and TRBJ2-1; tentative D call: TRBD2 (5 bases). The CDR3 extends over 13 amino acids. The V and J ends lost 5 bases and 10 bases respectively, with 15 bases between them. Germline V gene sequence: CDR1 SGHTA, CDR2 FQGNSA. The CDR3 here is CASSLGSTYEQFF. In DNA form, the CDR3 reads TGTGCCAGCAGCCTAGGGAGCACCTACGAGCAGTTCTTC.

This clonotype has a handful of counts. The chain combines TRBV19 with TRBJ1-1; D not resolved. Germline CDR1 and CDR2: LNHDA and SQIVND (reference sequence). V lost 0 bases and J 7 bases, leaving 9 bases between the germline ends. This CDR3 contains 13 residues. The CDR3 loop reads CASSIDGSIEAFF. For the CDR3, the DNA is TGTGCCAGTAGTATAGACGGCTCGATTGAAGCTTTCTTT.

The chain couples TRBV6-1 to TRBJ2-7, with a possible D match to TRBD1 (5 bases). The V gene's germline CDR1 is MNHNS and CDR2 SASEGT. This CDR3 spans 14 amino acids. The V end was cut by 3 bases, the J end by 3 bases, with 12 bases between. The CDR3 sequence is CASSDRSRVYEQYF. CDR3 sequence (DNA): TGTGCCAGCAGTGACCGCAGCAGGGTCTACGAGCAGTACTTC.

The CDR3 DNA follows: TGCAGTGCTAGAGATAAATGGACTAGTCCAGATACGCAGTATTTT. It translates to CSARDKWTSPDTQYF. The chain employs TRBV20-1 and TRBJ2-3, with 7 positions matching TRBD2. The ends lost 0 bases at V and 4 bases at J; junction bases unmatched: 7. Germline-derived CDR1 and CDR2 are DFQATT and SNEGSKA (reference sequence). The CDR3 consists of 15 residues.

This chain uses TRBV12-3 or TRBV12-4 with TRBJ2-5; TRBD1 might be the D (6 bases). The CDR3 covers 14 residues. V was cut by 5 bases and J by 3 bases, with 13 bases left in between. The CDR3 region has the DNA TGTGCCAGCAGTGAGAGGGGGACCAAAGAGACCCAGTACTTC. It codes for CASSERGTKETQYF.

This clonotype is a singleton in its sample. V gene TRBV28 combines with J gene TRBJ1-6; D remains unclear. The V gene lost 6 bases and the J gene lost 3 bases, with 12 bases spanning the gap. Germline values: CDR1 MDHEN, CDR2 SYDVKM. The CDR3 runs to 15 residues. The CDR3 DNA reads as TGTGCCAGCAGCCTGACGATAGACTATAATTCACCCCTCCACTTT. This encodes CASSLTIDYNSPLHF. Based on the CDR3 plus reference TRBV28 and TRBJ1-6, the full variable domain is DVKVTQSSRYLVKRTGEKVFLECVQDMDHENMFWYRQDPGLGLRLIYFSYDVKMKEKGDIPEGYSVSREKKERFSLILESASTNQTSMYLCASSLTIDYNSPLHFGNGTRLTVT.

This clonotype was counted between two and nine times. The chain uses TRBV7-3 and TRBJ2-1, with 8 bases lining up with TRBD2. The V and J ends lost 3 bases and 6 bases, in that order; junction bases with no gene match: 10. There are 16 residues in the CDR3. The germline V gene encodes CDR1 SGHTA and CDR2 FQGTGA. The chain's CDR3 is CASSFTSGSVGNEQFF. CDR3 DNA: TGTGCCAGCAGCTTTACCAGCGGGAGCGTCGGCAATGAGCAGTTCTTC.

This clonotype was counted between two and nine times. The V gene is TRBV7-6, the J gene TRBJ2-3; 14 nucleotides match TRBD2. CDR3 length equals 15 residues. After removal of 8 bases from V and 3 bases from J, the junction contained 4 bases not matched to a gene. Germline CDR1 reads SGHVS; CDR2 reads FNYEAQ. The CDR3 DNA reads as TGTGCCAGCGGCCGACTAGCGGGAGGGACAGATACGCAGTATTTT. Residues: CASGRLAGGTDTQYF.

This clonotype was counted a few times. CDR3 DNA: TGCGCCAGCAGCTTCCCAGGGAGGAACACTGAAGCTTTCTTT. Translating gives CASSFPGRNTEAFF. The chain links TRBV5-1 to TRBJ1-1; weak D call: TRBD1 (5 bases). V lost 2 bases to trimming and J lost 1 base, with 9 bases between them. The CDR3 is 14 amino acids. Germline-derived CDR1 and CDR2 are SGHRS and YFSETQ.